A selection of T cell receptor beta chains follows, all from one sample in a study of T cells after yellow fever vaccination. Via MiXCR, TCRdb re-called the 5' RACE reads, giving one row per CDR3 protein. In the table there are more than 45,000 distinct CDR3 sequences, approximately 6.1% of which are singletons. The sample in question was PBMCs, either bulk or a sorted T-cell subset (CD4+, CD8+, memory, or dextramer-sorted; not recorded which), obtained on the day of the yellow fever booster vaccination. The receptors stem from a man in his late teens or twenties who received the YFV17D yellow fever vaccine. Each CDR3 is given with its conserved first and last residue. The D gene is left open where the match is weak. Only some rows state a clone size, as once, few, many or a class for expanded clones.

V,J,D,size,DNA,CDR3
TRBV4-3,TRBJ2-2,NA,few,TGCGCCAGCAGCCCCCAGCTCGACTACCTGAACACCGGGGAGCTGTTTTTT,CASSPQLDYLNTGELFF
TRBV7-9,TRBJ1-1,NA,many,TGTGCCAGCAGCCGACTTGGAGGAAGACCGCACACTGAAGCTTTCTTT,CASSRLGGRPHTEAFF
TRBV7-9,TRBJ1-1,NA,NA,TGTGCCAGCAGCTATCAGAACACTGAAGCTTTCTTT,CASSYQNTEAFF
TRBV20-1,TRBJ2-2,TRBD2,many,TGCAGTGCTAGAGACCTTCAGCGGGAAGACACCGGGGAGCTGTTTTTT,CSARDLQREDTGELFF
TRBV21-1,TRBJ2-2,NA,few,TGTGCCAGCTCCAGACTAGCGGGGGACGGGGACACCGGGGAGCTGTTTTTT,CASSRLAGDGDTGELFF
TRBV5-1,TRBJ1-1,NA,NA,TGCGCCAGCAGACCCCGGACAGATTCGAACACTGAAGCTTTCTTT,CASRPRTDSNTEAFF
TRBV9,TRBJ2-1,TRBD2,many,TGTGCCAGCAGCGCTGGACTAGCTTCCTACAATGAGCAGTTCTTC,CASSAGLASYNEQFF
TRBV9,TRBJ1-5,NA,few,TGTGCCAGCAGCGTAGCCGGGGGCCAGCCCCAGCATTTT,CASSVAGGQPQHF
TRBV6-5,TRBJ2-3,NA,many,TGTGCCAGCAGTTCCGGACGGGATACGCAGTATTTT,CASSSGRDTQYF
TRBV6-5,TRBJ2-7,TRBD2,many,TGTGCCAGCAGTTACTCGGGACTAGCGGGGGGGAACGAGCAGTACTTC,CASSYSGLAGGNEQYF
TRBV7-9,TRBJ1-1,NA,few,TGTGCCAGCAGCGGGGACATCATGAACACTGAAGCTTTCTTT,CASSGDIMNTEAFF
TRBV10-3,TRBJ1-1,NA,few,TGTAGTTCGATGGGGGGATCGACTGAAGCTTTCTTT,CSSMGGSTEAFF
TRBV5-4,TRBJ2-3,NA,NA,TGTGCCAGCAGCCACCAGGGGGGTCCGGCAGATACGCAGTATTTT,CASSHQGGPADTQYF
TRBV5-1,TRBJ1-1,NA,many,TGCGCCAGCAGCTTGTACACAGGAGGGACTGAAGCTTTCTTT,CASSLYTGGTEAFF
TRBV5-1,TRBJ1-6,TRBD1,NA,TGCGCCAGCAGCGTGGAACCCGGGACAGGAGGATCACCCCTCCACTTT,CASSVEPGTGGSPLHF
TRBV7-6,TRBJ2-7,TRBD1,few,TGTGCCAGCAGCTTAGTATTCTCCCGGGACAGTACCTACGAGCAGTACTTC,CASSLVFSRDSTYEQYF
TRBV7-6,TRBJ1-1,NA,NA,TGTGCCAGCAGCGTCCGGGAGAACACTGAAGCTTTCTTT,CASSVRENTEAFF
TRBV11-2,TRBJ2-7,TRBD1,few,TGTGCCAGCAGCTTAGATCTTGGGGACAGGGGCTCCTACGAGCAGTACTTC,CASSLDLGDRGSYEQYF
TRBV12-3/TRBV12-4,TRBJ2-5,NA,many,TGTGCCAGCAGTGGAGGACGGAGGACCCAGTACTTC,CASSGGRRTQYF
TRBV5-1,TRBJ2-2,NA,few,TGCGCCAGCAGCTTGGGTAGCACAAACACCGGGGAGCTGTTTTTT,CASSLGSTNTGELFF
TRBV7-9,TRBJ2-1,NA,many,TGTGCCAGCAGCTACCAGGGGCCTGAGCAGTTCTTC,CASSYQGPEQFF
TRBV5-1,TRBJ2-3,TRBD2,many,TGCGCCAGCAGCCCCGGACTAGCGGGCACAGATACGCAGTATTTT,CASSPGLAGTDTQYF
TRBV4-1,TRBJ1-6,NA,many,TGCGCCAGCAGCACATTTAATTCACCCCTCCACTTT,CASSTFNSPLHF
TRBV5-6,TRBJ2-1,TRBD1,hyperexpanded,TGTGCCAGCAGCCCGCCGGGACAGCACAATGAGCAGTTCTTC,CASSPPGQHNEQFF
TRBV10-3,TRBJ2-2,NA,many,TGTGCCATCAGTCCTCTCGGTCCTGAGAACACCGGGGAGCTGTTTTTT,CAISPLGPENTGELFF
TRBV6-6,TRBJ1-1,TRBD1,many,TGTGCCAGCAGGAGCCCGGGACAGATGAACACTGAAGCTTTCTTT,CASRSPGQMNTEAFF
TRBV15,TRBJ1-1,NA,many,TGTGCCACCAGCGGGTTAGGTTCAGGGTCCACTGAAGCTTTCTTT,CATSGLGSGSTEAFF
TRBV14,TRBJ2-1,NA,many,TGTGCCAGCAGCCAAGGTACGCGACAGTGGAACAATGAGCAGTTCTTC,CASSQGTRQWNNEQFF
TRBV5-5,TRBJ1-1,NA,many,TGTGCCAGCAGCTTGGCCTCCGGGTATGTGACTGAAGCTTTCTTT,CASSLASGYVTEAFF
TRBV7-2,TRBJ1-2,NA,many,TGTGCCAGCAGCAAACCTCCGGGGACAAGTAATGGCTACACCTTC,CASSKPPGTSNGYTF
TRBV20-1,TRBJ2-3,TRBD1,many,TGCAGTGCTGGCAACAGGGGATTCGGGACAGATACGCAGTATTTT,CSAGNRGFGTDTQYF
TRBV6-2/TRBV6-3,TRBJ1-1,NA,many,TGTGCCAGCAGTTACCGCGCGAACACTGAAGCTTTCTTT,CASSYRANTEAFF
TRBV18,TRBJ2-3,NA,many,TGTGCCAGCTCACCACCGTTGGCCCAGGCCAGAGATACGCAGTATTTT,CASSPPLAQARDTQYF
TRBV11-2,TRBJ1-1,NA,few,TGTGCCAGCAGCCACATTAGGACTGAAGCTTTCTTT,CASSHIRTEAFF
TRBV9,TRBJ2-3,NA,many,TGTGCCAGCAGCGTAGGGGTCGTTCTAGCAGATACGCAGTATTTT,CASSVGVVLADTQYF
TRBV4-1,TRBJ2-7,NA,NA,TGCGCCAGCAGCCAATCGTGGGAGGGGGCCTACGAGCAGTACTTC,CASSQSWEGAYEQYF
TRBV7-6,TRBJ2-5,NA,many,TGTGCCAGCAGCTTAGTAGTCCCCGCGGGGACCCCGGGGACCCAGTACTTC,CASSLVVPAGTPGTQYF
TRBV6-6,TRBJ1-5,NA,many,TGTGCCAGCACATTATATAGCAATCAGCCCCAGCATTTT,CASTLYSNQPQHF
TRBV27,TRBJ1-1,NA,NA,TGTGCCAGCAGTTTAAGCCCGACAGCCGAAGCTTTCTTT,CASSLSPTAEAFF
TRBV11-2,TRBJ2-2,TRBD1,NA,TGTGCCAGCAGCGTCCGACAGGGGGTGGCGAACACCGGGGAGCTGTTTTTT,CASSVRQGVANTGELFF
TRBV12-5,TRBJ2-5,TRBD2,NA,TGTGCTAGTGCCGCGGGAGGGGGGCTTCTGGAGACCCAGTACTTC,CASAAGGGLLETQYF
TRBV7-9,TRBJ2-5,NA,many,TGTGCCAGCAGCGGAGGACCAGCTTTACGGCAAGAGACCCAGTACTTC,CASSGGPALRQETQYF
TRBV18,TRBJ2-2,NA,few,TGTGCCAGCTCACCACTAGGGCACTCTAAGAACACCGGGGAGCTGTTTTTT,CASSPLGHSKNTGELFF